The 31 T cell receptor beta chains given below trace back to one sample, sequenced in a study of blood T cell repertoires in COVID-19. TCRdb keeps only in-frame clones here, not all; method: immunoSEQ multiplex PCR. The sample holds about half a million clones, approximately 83% seen once. The sample comprised peripheral blood. Receptors were obtained from a human donor in a cohort sampled during active COVID-19.

This chain joins TRBV4-3 and TRBJ1-2; no firm D call. Trimming pared 3 bases from V and 1 base from J, leaving 9 bases between. This CDR3 region has 14 residues. The germline V gene has CDR1 LGHNA and CDR2 YSLEER. The CDR3 sequence is CASSHVQINYGYTF. CDR3 nucleotides: TGCGCCAGCAGCCATGTTCAAATTAACTATGGCTACACCTTC.

Points on this clone: Other DNA sequences in this sample translate to the same CDR3. The genes are TRBV6-5 and TRBJ2-1, with 7 nucleotides matching TRBD2. Trimming at V came to 0 bases and at J to 2 bases, leaving 4 bases not matched to a gene. The germline gives CDR1 MNHEY, CDR2 SVGAGI. The CDR3 runs to 16 residues. CDR3 in amino acids: CASSYSGRGPYNEQFF. In nucleotides, the CDR3 is TGTGCCAGCAGTTACTCAGGGAGGGGCCCCTACAATGAGCAGTTCTTC.

The V call is TRBV14, the J call TRBJ2-5; D possibly corresponds to TRBD1 (6 bases). CDR1 is SGHDN, CDR2 FVKESK, per germline. Trimming removed 1 base from V and 0 bases from J, with 18 bases in between. The CDR3 extends over 18 amino acids. DNA for the CDR3: TGTGCCAGCAGCCAAGTAGCCCGGGACATCGTCTACCAAGAGACCCAGTACTTC. Translating gives CASSQVARDIVYQETQYF.

CDR3 sequence: CASSEGGDAYEQYF. CDR3 sequence (DNA): TGCGCCAGCAGTGAAGGGGGGGATGCCTACGAGCAGTACTTC. The chain is built from TRBV10-1 and TRBJ2-7; D might be TRBD2 (7 bases). This CDR3 spans 14 amino acids. Germline CDR1 WNHNN, CDR2 SYGVQD (reference sequence). Trimming shortened V by 3 bases and J by 2 bases, and 11 bases separated the two germline ends.

The chain joins TRBV27 to TRBJ2-7; D remains ambiguous. The CDR3 length is 14 residues. Trimming left V 3 bases short and J 2 bases short, with 11 bases between. Germline V gives CDR1 MNHEY, CDR2 SMNVEV (reference sequence). The CDR3 nucleotides read TGTGCCAGCAGTTTGGGCCCGGCTGCCTACGAGCAGTACTTC. Protein product: CASSLGPAAYEQYF.

CDR3 nucleotide sequence: TGTGCCAGCAGTTACGGGGGCTCGGTCTACGAGCAGTACTTC. It specifies CASSYGGSVYEQYF. The chain recombines TRBV6-5 with TRBJ2-7, with TRBD1 as a possible D gene (6 bases). Deletions cut 2 bases from V and 3 bases from J, with 11 bases between. CDR3 length equals 14 residues. CDR1 and CDR2 from the germline V gene are MNHEY and SVGAGI.

The genes are TRBV11-2 and TRBJ2-2, with D maybe TRBD2 (5 bases). The CDR3 totals 14 residues. Germline CDR1 reads SGHAT; CDR2 reads FQNNGV. V lost 1 base and J 7 bases, leaving 10 bases between the germline ends. The CDR3 is CASSLVGSGGELFF. The CDR3 coding sequence is TGTGCCAGCAGCTTAGTGGGGAGCGGCGGGGAGCTGTTTTTT.

The chain couples TRBV14 to TRBJ2-7; 8 nucleotides line up with TRBD2. The CDR3 has 16 amino acids. Trimming at V came to 4 bases and at J to 1 base, leaving 9 bases not matched to a gene. CDR1 is SGHDN and CDR2 is FVKESK in the germline V gene. The CDR3 loop is CASSRRSGSWSYEQYF. CDR3 sequence (DNA): TGTGCCAGCAGCCGAAGGAGCGGGAGTTGGTCCTACGAGCAGTACTTC.

The V gene is TRBV5-1, the J gene TRBJ2-1, with TRBD2 matching 7 bases. After removal of 0 bases from V and 7 bases from J, the junction contained 16 bases not matched to a gene. The CDR3 has 18 amino acids. CDR1 is SGHRS, CDR2 YFSETQ, per germline. CDR3 protein: CASSLEERRGSFRNEQFF. The CDR3 DNA follows: TGCGCCAGCAGCTTGGAGGAAAGGCGCGGGAGTTTTAGGAATGAGCAGTTCTTC.

The gene calls are TRBV27 and TRBJ2-2; TRBD1 aligns across 7 bases. The ends lost 3 bases at V and 3 bases at J; junction bases unmatched: 7. The CDR3 spans 16 residues. The germline CDR1 and CDR2 sequences are MNHEY and SMNVEV (reference sequence). For the CDR3, the DNA is TGTGCCAGCAGTTTCCCCGACAGGGTTTACACCGGGGAGCTGTTTTTT. Translating gives CASSFPDRVYTGELFF.

This rearrangement joins TRBV7-2 to TRBJ2-3; maybe TRBD2 (5 bases). The CDR3 length is 14 residues. V gave up 5 bases and J gave up 6 bases, with 15 bases separating them. Germline CDR1 is SGHTA and CDR2 is FQGNSA. The CDR3 DNA follows: TGTGCCAGCAGCCCCCGCAGCGGTCGGGATACGCAGTATTTT. Translating it yields CASSPRSGRDTQYF.

This chain joins TRBV5-6 and TRBJ1-1; TRBD1 matches at 11 bases. From germline, CDR1 is SGHDT and CDR2 YYEEEE. Trimming cost V 3 bases and J 9 bases; bases outside gene matches: 4. The CDR3 runs 13 residues. The CDR3 is CASSWDRGKKAFF. For the CDR3, the DNA is TGTGCCAGCAGCTGGGACAGGGGGAAGAAAGCTTTCTTT. Together with reference TRBV5-6 and TRBJ1-1, the CDR3 gives the full variable domain: DAGVTQSPTHLIKTRGQQVTLRCSPKSGHDTVSWYQQALGQGPQFIFQYYEEEERQRGNFPDRFSGHQFPNYSSELNVNALLLGDSALYLCASSWDRGKKAFFGQGTRLTVV.

This clone occurred a few times. The chain employs TRBV7-6 and TRBJ2-3; 11 positions agree with TRBD1. J was trimmed by 6 bases and V by 5 bases; bases with no gene match: 10. The germline gives CDR1 SGHVS, CDR2 FNYEAQ. CDR3 length: 16 residues. DNA for the CDR3: TGTGCCAGCAGCAGTACTGGACAGGGGGCGTGGGATACGCAGTATTTT. It is translated as CASSSTGQGAWDTQYF.

This chain uses TRBV7-2 with TRBJ2-7; weak D call: TRBD2 (6 bases). CDR1 and CDR2 from the germline V gene are SGHTA and FQGNSA. Trimming left V 5 bases short and J 2 bases short, with 13 bases between. The CDR3 loop spans 14 amino acids. The CDR3 region is CASSGRDFAYEQYF. CDR3 sequence (DNA): TGTGCCAGCAGCGGACGGGACTTTGCCTACGAGCAGTACTTC.

DNA of the CDR3: TGTGCCTTGGGGTGGGAGTATGGCTACACCTTC. Translation: CALGWEYGYTF. The rearrangement uses TRBV30 and TRBJ1-2; D remains ambiguous. V was clipped by 7 bases and J by 5 bases, with 11 bases between them. Germline CDR1 is GTSNPN and CDR2 is SVGIG (reference sequence). The CDR3 loop spans 11 amino acids.

This chain uses TRBV19 with TRBJ1-4; D gene uncertain. The germline V and J ends were trimmed by 10 bases and 6 bases, with 18 bases remaining between them. The CDR3 totals 14 residues. Germline V gene sequence: CDR1 LNHDA, CDR2 SQIVND (reference sequence). The CDR3 DNA is TGTGCCACCACCCTTTCTAGCGGTCATGAAAAACTGTTTTTT. Its protein product is CATTLSSGHEKLFF.

The chain couples TRBV6-2 or TRBV6-3 to TRBJ2-4; the D is unclear. Looked up from germline, CDR1 is MNHEY and CDR2 is SVGEGT. The V end was cut by 3 bases, the J end by 0 bases, with 9 bases between. This CDR3 is built from 15 residues. CDR3 DNA: TGTGCCAGCAGTTATCTGTCGGGAGCCAAAAACATTCAGTACTTC. Its translation is CASSYLSGAKNIQYF.

The chain links TRBV6-5 to TRBJ1-1; no clear D. The CDR3 contains 16 residues. The V end lost 0 bases, the J end lost 3 bases, and 14 bases lay between the germline ends. Germline V gives CDR1 MNHEY, CDR2 SVGAGI. This CDR3 reads CASSYSRLTFHTEAFF. In nucleotides, the CDR3 is TGTGCCAGCAGTTACTCGCGACTCACCTTCCACACTGAAGCTTTCTTT.

The chain carries TRBV19 and TRBJ1-1; 8 bases line up with TRBD1. Germline assignment: CDR1 LNHDA and CDR2 SQIVND (reference sequence). Trimming took 4 bases from V and 5 from J; bases not matched to a gene: 6. The CDR3 contains 14 residues. The CDR3 spells CASSTNRGWTEAFF. CDR3 sequence (DNA): TGTGCCAGTAGTACGAACAGGGGGTGGACTGAAGCTTTCTTT.

This rearrangement joins TRBV18 to TRBJ1-1; 7 bases fit TRBD1. V gave up 9 bases and J gave up 1 base; unmatched junction bases: 8. Germline values: CDR1 KGHSH, CDR2 LQKENI. The CDR3 totals 14 residues. CDR3 sequence (DNA): TGTGCCAGTAGACAGGGACAGAGGAACACTGAAGCTTTCTTT. It yields the protein CASRQGQRNTEAFF. Combining the CDR3 with reference TRBV18 and TRBJ1-1 gives the whole variable domain NAGVMQNPRHLVRRRGQEARLRCSPMKGHSHVYWYRQLPEEGLKFMVYLQKENIIDESGMPKERFSAEFPKEGPSILRIQQVVRGDSAAYFCASRQGQRNTEAFFGQGTRLTVV.

The chain combines TRBV5-1 with TRBJ2-1; 8 bases agree with TRBD2. The CDR3 extends over 15 amino acids. Per germline, CDR1 SGHRS and CDR2 YFSETQ. Trimming at V came to 1 base and at J to 5 bases, leaving 5 bases not matched to a gene. In nucleotides, the CDR3 is TGCGCCAGCAGCTTGACAGCGGGAGATCACAATGAGCAGTTCTTC. Residues: CASSLTAGDHNEQFF.

The V gene is TRBV6-2 or TRBV6-3, the J gene TRBJ1-2; a possible D gene is TRBD1 (5 bases). Germline V CDR1 and CDR2: MNHEY, SVGEGT. The CDR3 has 12 amino acids. Trimming left V 6 bases short and J 3 bases short, with 8 bases between. The DNA of the CDR3 is TGTGCCAGCAGCGACAGAGACTATGGCTACACCTTC. Translation gives CASSDRDYGYTF.

The chain's CDR3 is CATSMGRTGNTIYF. CDR3 bases: TGTGCCACCAGTATGGGCAGAACTGGAAACACCATATATTTT. The rearrangement uses TRBV24-1 and TRBJ1-3; D remains ambiguous. V shed 6 bases and J shed 2 bases, with 10 bases lying between them. The CDR3 is 14 amino acids. Per germline, CDR1 KGHDR and CDR2 SFDVKD.

J is TRBJ1-2 and V is TRBV28, with D unresolved. From germline, CDR1 is MDHEN and CDR2 SYDVKM. V lost 2 bases and J 2 bases, leaving 9 bases between the germline ends. The CDR3 loop spans 14 amino acids. Here the CDR3 DNA reads TGTGCCAGCAGTTTAGATTCACAGAACTATGGCTACACCTTC. The encoded protein is CASSLDSQNYGYTF.

The chain recombines TRBV5-4 with TRBJ2-1; 9 bases line up with TRBD2. The J segment lost 0 bases and the V segment lost 2 bases, leaving 9 bases of the junction unmatched. CDR3 length: 18 amino acids. CDR1 is SGHNT and CDR2 is YYREEE in the germline V gene (reference sequence). Here the CDR3 DNA reads TGTGCCAGCAGCTTTCCACTAGCGGGTTTGAGCTCCTACAATGAGCAGTTCTTC. Translated: CASSFPLAGLSSYNEQFF.

This clone occurred once. The chain links TRBV7-2 to TRBJ2-5; 7 nucleotides agree with TRBD2. The CDR3 has 14 amino acids. V shed 4 bases, J shed 2 bases, and the junction held 4 bases outside the gene matches. In germline, CDR1 is SGHTA, CDR2 FQGNSA. The CDR3 bases are TGTGCCAGCAGCTCTGGACTAGTACAAGAGACCCAGTACTTC. Translated: CASSSGLVQETQYF.

J is TRBJ2-3 and V is TRBV7-2, with TRBD2 as a possible D gene (5 bases). The CDR3 extends over 14 amino acids. CDR1 and CDR2 (germline): SGHTA, FQGNSA. The V gene lost 5 bases and the J gene lost 9 bases, with 18 bases spanning the gap. The CDR3 nucleotides are TGTGCCAGCAGCCAATGGACTGATATCGGGACGCAGTATTTT. This encodes CASSQWTDIGTQYF.

The chain is built from TRBV6-5 and TRBJ1-4, with no clear D. Trimming removed 6 bases at V and 8 bases at J, with 19 bases between. Germline V CDR1 and CDR2: MNHEY, SVGAGI. This CDR3 region has 15 residues. This chain's CDR3 is CASRDRGNGKEKLFF. The CDR3 DNA follows: TGTGCCAGCAGAGATCGAGGAAATGGAAAGGAAAAACTGTTTTTT.

V gene TRBV20-1 combines with J gene TRBJ1-2, with D tentatively TRBD1 (6 bases). CDR3 length: 15 residues. Germline values: CDR1 DFQATT, CDR2 SNEGSKA (reference sequence). V dropped 3 bases and J dropped 0 bases, with 14 bases sitting between them. The CDR3 region has the DNA TGCAGTGCTAGTCGTCAGGGGCTTACTAACTATGGCTACACCTTC. The encoded protein is CSASRQGLTNYGYTF.

The rearrangement uses TRBV27 and TRBJ2-3, with a weak D call TRBD1 (5 bases). CDR3 length equals 17 residues. V shed 5 bases and J shed 2 bases, with 20 bases lying between them. Germline V gene data show CDR1 as MNHEY and CDR2 as SMNVEV (reference sequence). The CDR3 nucleotides read TGTGCCAGCAGTCCAAGGCGACAGAATCCCCCCACAGATACGCAGTATTTT. Encoded protein: CASSPRRQNPPTDTQYF.

The gene calls are TRBV30 and TRBJ2-1; 7 nucleotides agree with TRBD2. V lost 4 bases and J lost 15; bases outside the gene matches: 9. This CDR3 contains 11 residues. CDR1 GTSNPN and CDR2 SVGIG come from the germline V gene (reference sequence). This CDR3 reads CAWTYGEGSFF. Here the CDR3 DNA reads TGTGCCTGGACTTACGGGGAGGGGTCGTTCTTC.